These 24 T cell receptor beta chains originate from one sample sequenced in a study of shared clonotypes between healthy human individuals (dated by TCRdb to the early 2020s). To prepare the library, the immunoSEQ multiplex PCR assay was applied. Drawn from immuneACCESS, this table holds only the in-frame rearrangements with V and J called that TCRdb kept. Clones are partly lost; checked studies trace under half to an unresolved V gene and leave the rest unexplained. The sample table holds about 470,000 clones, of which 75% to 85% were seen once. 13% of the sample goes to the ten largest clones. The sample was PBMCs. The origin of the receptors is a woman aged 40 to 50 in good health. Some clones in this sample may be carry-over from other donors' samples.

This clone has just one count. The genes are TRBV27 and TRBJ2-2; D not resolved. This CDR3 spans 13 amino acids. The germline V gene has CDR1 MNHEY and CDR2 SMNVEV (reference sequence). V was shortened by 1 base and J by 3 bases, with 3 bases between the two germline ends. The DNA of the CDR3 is TGTGCCAGCAGTTTATTGGACACCGGGGAGCTGTTTTTT. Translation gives CASSLLDTGELFF.

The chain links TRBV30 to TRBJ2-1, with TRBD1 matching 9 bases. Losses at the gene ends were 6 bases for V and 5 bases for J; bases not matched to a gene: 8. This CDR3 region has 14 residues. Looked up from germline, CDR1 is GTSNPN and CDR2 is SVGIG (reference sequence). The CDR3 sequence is CACYGTGMDNEQFF. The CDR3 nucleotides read TGTGCCTGTTATGGGACAGGGATGGACAATGAGCAGTTCTTC.

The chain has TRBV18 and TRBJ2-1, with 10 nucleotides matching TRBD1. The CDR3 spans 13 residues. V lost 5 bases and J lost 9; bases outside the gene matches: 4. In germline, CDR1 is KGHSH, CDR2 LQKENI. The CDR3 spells CASSRDRGAEQFF. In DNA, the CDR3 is TGTGCCAGCTCAAGGGACAGGGGAGCTGAGCAGTTCTTC.

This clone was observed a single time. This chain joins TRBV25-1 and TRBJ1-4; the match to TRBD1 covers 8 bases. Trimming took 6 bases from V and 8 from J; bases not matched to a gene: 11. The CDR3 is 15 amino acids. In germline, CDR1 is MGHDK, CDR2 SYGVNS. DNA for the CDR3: TGTGCCAGCAGCCACCCGGGACAGGCGAGAGAAAAACTGTTTTTT. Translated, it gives CASSHPGQAREKLFF.

The CDR3 DNA sequence: TGTGCCAGCAGCTTATTAGGATCCGCCTACAATGAGCAGTTCTTC. It is translated as CASSLLGSAYNEQFF. The chain joins TRBV7-2 to TRBJ2-1; D not resolved. Germline V lookup: CDR1 SGHTA, CDR2 FQGNSA. Trimming stripped 2 bases from V and 2 bases from J, with 10 bases between. The CDR3 extends over 15 amino acids.

The CDR3 bases are TGTGCCAGCGGAATCGACAGGTTGTCCTACGAGCAGTACTTC. This sequence encodes CASGIDRLSYEQYF. This chain joins TRBV2 and TRBJ2-7, with D maybe TRBD1 (6 bases). V was trimmed by 8 bases and J by 1 base, leaving 15 bases between them. The CDR3 sequence is 14 residues long. Germline V gene lookup returns CDR1 SNHLY and CDR2 FYNNEI.

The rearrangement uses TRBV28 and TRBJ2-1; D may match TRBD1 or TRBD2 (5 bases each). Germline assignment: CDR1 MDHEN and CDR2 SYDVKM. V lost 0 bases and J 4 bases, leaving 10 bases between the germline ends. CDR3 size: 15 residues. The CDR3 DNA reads TGTGCCAGCAGTTTATGGGGGGTGGTTTACAATGAGCAGTTCTTC. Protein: CASSLWGVVYNEQFF.

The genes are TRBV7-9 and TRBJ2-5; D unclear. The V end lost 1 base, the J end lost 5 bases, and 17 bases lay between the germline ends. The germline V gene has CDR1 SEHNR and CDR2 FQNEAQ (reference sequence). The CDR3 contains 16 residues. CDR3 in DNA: TGTGCCAGCAGCTTAGACCGGGCCTTAATCAGGGAGACCCAGTACTTC. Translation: CASSLDRALIRETQYF.

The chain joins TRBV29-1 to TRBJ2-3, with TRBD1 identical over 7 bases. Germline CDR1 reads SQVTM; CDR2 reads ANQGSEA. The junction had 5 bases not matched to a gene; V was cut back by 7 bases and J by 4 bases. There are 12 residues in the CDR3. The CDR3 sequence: CSATQGADTQYF. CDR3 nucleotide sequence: TGCAGCGCCACTCAGGGGGCAGATACGCAGTATTTT.

This CDR3 reads CASRQTGRGEKLFF. The CDR3 DNA sequence: TGTGCCAGCAGACAGACAGGGCGGGGTGAAAAACTGTTTTTT. The V call is TRBV4-2, the J call TRBJ1-4; TRBD1 agrees at 7 bases. The CDR3 is made up of 14 amino acids. Germline trimming cut 6 bases from V and 7 bases from J; bases unmatched to any gene: 8. The V gene's germline CDR1 is LGHNA and CDR2 YNFKEQ.

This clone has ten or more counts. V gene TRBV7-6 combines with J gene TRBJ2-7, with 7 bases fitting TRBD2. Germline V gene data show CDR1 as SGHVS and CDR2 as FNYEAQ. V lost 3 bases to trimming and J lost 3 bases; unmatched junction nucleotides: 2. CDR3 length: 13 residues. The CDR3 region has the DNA TGTGCCAGCAGCTTGGGGGGGGTCTACGAGCAGTACTTC. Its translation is CASSLGGVYEQYF.

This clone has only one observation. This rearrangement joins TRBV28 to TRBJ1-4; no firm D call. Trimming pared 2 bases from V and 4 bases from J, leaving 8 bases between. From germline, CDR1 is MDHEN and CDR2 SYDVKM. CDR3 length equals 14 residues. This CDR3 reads CASSLQSRNEKLFF. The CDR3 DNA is TGTGCCAGCAGTTTACAGAGTCGTAATGAAAAACTGTTTTTT.

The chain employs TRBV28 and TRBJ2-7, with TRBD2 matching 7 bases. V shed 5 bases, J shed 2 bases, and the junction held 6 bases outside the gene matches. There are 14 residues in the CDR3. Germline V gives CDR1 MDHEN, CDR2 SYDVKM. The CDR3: CASSETGTTYEQYF. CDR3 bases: TGTGCCAGCAGTGAAACCGGGACTACCTACGAGCAGTACTTC. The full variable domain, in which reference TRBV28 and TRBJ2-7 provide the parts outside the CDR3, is DVKVTQSSRYLVKRTGEKVFLECVQDMDHENMFWYRQDPGLGLRLIYFSYDVKMKEKGDIPEGYSVSREKKERFSLILESASTNQTSMYLCASSETGTTYEQYFGPGTRLTVT.

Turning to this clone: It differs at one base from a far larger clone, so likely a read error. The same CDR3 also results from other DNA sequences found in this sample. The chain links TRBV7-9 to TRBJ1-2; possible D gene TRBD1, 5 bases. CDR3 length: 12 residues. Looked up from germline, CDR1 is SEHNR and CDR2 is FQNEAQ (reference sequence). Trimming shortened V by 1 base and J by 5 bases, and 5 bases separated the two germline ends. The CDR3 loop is CASSLGGYGYTF. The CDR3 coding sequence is TGTGCCAGCAGCTTAGGGGGGTATGGCTACACCTTC. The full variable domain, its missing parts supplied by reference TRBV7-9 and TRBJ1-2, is DTGVSQNPRHKITKRGQNVTFRCDPISEHNRLYWYRQTLGQGPEFLTYFQNEAQLEKSRLLSDRFSAERPKGSFSTLEIQRTEQGDSAMYLCASSLGGYGYTFGSGTRLTVV.

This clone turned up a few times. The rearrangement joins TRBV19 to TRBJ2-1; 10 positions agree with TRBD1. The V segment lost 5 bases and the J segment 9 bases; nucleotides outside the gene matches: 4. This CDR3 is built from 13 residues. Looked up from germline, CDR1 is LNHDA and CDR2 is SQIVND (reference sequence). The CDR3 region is CASSSTGGLEQFF. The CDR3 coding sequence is TGTGCCAGTAGTTCGACAGGGGGCCTTGAGCAGTTCTTC.

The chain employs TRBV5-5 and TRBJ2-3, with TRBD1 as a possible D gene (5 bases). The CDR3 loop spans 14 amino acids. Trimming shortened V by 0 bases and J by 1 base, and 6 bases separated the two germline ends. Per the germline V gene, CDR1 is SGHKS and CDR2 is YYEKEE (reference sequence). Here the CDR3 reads CASSLAQGTDTQYF. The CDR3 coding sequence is TGTGCCAGCAGCTTGGCACAGGGCACAGATACGCAGTATTTT.

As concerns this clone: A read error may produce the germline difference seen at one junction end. In nucleotides, the CDR3 is TGTGCTAGCAGCTTAGGGCCTGGGGACGATACGCAGTATTTT. Protein product: CASSLGPGDDTQYF. V gene TRBV7-7 combines with J gene TRBJ2-3, with D perhaps being TRBD1 or TRBD2 (5 bases each). CDR3 length: 14 amino acids. The germline V gene encodes CDR1 SSHAT and CDR2 FNYEAQ (reference sequence).

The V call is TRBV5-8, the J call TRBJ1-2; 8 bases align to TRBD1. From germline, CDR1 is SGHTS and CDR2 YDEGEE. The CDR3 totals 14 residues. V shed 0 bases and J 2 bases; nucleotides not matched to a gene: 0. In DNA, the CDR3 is TGTGCCAGCAGCTTGGGGACAGGGAACTATGGCTACACCTTC. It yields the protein CASSLGTGNYGYTF.

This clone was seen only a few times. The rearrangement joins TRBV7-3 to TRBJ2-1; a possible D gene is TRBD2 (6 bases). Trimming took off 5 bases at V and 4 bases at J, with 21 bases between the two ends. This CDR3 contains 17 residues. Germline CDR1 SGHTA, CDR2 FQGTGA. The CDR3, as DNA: TGTGCCAGCAGCCCCGGGGCGGGGCTAGCGAAATACAATGAGCAGTTCTTC. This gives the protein CASSPGAGLAKYNEQFF.

CDR3 sequence (DNA): TGTGCCAGCAGCCGCCCCCTAGGGGACACCATATATTTT. Protein: CASSRPLGDTIYF. The rearrangement links TRBV28 to TRBJ1-3, with D perhaps matching TRBD1 (5 bases). V gave up 6 bases and J gave up 8 bases, with 14 bases separating them. Germline CDR1 reads MDHEN; CDR2 reads SYDVKM. The CDR3 has 13 residues. Combining the CDR3 with reference TRBV28 and TRBJ1-3 gives the whole variable domain DVKVTQSSRYLVKRTGEKVFLECVQDMDHENMFWYRQDPGLGLRLIYFSYDVKMKEKGDIPEGYSVSREKKERFSLILESASTNQTSMYLCASSRPLGDTIYFGEGSWLTVV.

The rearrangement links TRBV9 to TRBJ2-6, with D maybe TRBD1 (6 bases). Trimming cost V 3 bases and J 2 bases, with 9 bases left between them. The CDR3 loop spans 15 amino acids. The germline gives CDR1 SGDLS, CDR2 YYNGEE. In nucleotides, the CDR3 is TGTGCCAGCAGCGGGACAGTCCCTGGGGCCAACGTCCTGACTTTC. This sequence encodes CASSGTVPGANVLTF.

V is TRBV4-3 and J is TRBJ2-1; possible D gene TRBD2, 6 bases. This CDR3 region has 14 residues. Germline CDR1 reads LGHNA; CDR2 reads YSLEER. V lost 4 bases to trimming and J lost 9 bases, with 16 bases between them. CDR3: CASSPARAGGEQFF. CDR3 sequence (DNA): TGCGCCAGCAGCCCGGCCCGGGCCGGGGGTGAGCAGTTCTTC.

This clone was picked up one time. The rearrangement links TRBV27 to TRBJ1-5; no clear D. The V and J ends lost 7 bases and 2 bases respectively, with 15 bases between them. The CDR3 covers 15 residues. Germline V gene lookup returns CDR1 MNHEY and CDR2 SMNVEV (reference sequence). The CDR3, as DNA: TGTGCCAGCAAACTAGGGAGTATTGGCAATCAGCCCCAGCATTTT. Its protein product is CASKLGSIGNQPQHF.

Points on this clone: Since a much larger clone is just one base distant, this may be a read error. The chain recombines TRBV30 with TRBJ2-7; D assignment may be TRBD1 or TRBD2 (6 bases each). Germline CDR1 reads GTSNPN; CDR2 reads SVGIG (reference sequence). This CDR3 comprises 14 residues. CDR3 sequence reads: CAWSVGGLSYERYF. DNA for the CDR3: TGTGCCTGGAGTGTAGGGGGACTCTCCTACGAGCGGTACTTC.